Listed below are T cell receptor beta chains from one sample, sequenced in a study of spatial heterogeneity in lung cancer. TCRdb ran MiXCR on the 5' RACE reads and lists one entry per CDR3 protein. The data contain 3,000 to 3,500 distinct CDR3 sequences, 15% to 20% of them singletons. This specimen consisted of lung tumor tissue, obtained at surgery. Source of these receptors: a male donor with early-stage non-small cell lung cancer. Each CDR3 is given with its conserved first and last residue. Each record gives: J gene, D gene, V gene, clone size, CDR3 DNA, CDR3 protein. A D gene is named only where the DNA matches it firmly. Clone size is shown for a subset of rows, as once, few, many or a class of expanded clone.

TRBJ2-3 | . | TRBV24-1 | few | TGTGCCACCAGTCCCGGGCGGGATACGCAGTATTTT | CATSPGRDTQYF
TRBJ2-1 | TRBD2 | TRBV20-1 | large | TGCAGTGCTTGCTGTCCCGCGGGAGGGCCGAATGAGCAGTTCTTC | CSACCPAGGPNEQFF
TRBJ2-5 | . | TRBV7-9 | . | TGTGCCAGCAGCTTAATTAGACCCATAGCCGAGACCCAGTACTTC | CASSLIRPIAETQYF
TRBJ2-3 | . | TRBV5-1 | . | TGCGCCACCAGCTTGGCACTAGCTGGAGATACGCAGTATTTT | CATSLALAGDTQYF
TRBJ1-5 | . | TRBV28 | medium-sized | TGTGCCAGCAGTTTTACAGGTGGGCCCCAGCATTTT | CASSFTGGPQHF
TRBJ2-5 | . | TRBV7-9 | medium-sized | TGTGCCAGCCACGAGGGAGCGGTGGAGACCCAGTACTTC | CASHEGAVETQYF
TRBJ2-1 | . | TRBV28 | many | TGTGCCAGCAGTTTCGTGGCTTTGCGCGGCAATGAGCAGTTCTTC | CASSFVALRGNEQFF
TRBJ2-1 | . | TRBV20-1 | few | TGCAGTGCCCAGGGAACAGTCAATGAGCAGTTCTTC | CSAQGTVNEQFF
TRBJ2-1 | . | TRBV12-3/TRBV12-4 | . | TGTGCCAGCAGTTTGGGGCAGGGGAATGAGCGCTCCTACAATGAGCAGTTCTTC | CASSLGQGNERSYNEQFF
TRBJ2-1 | TRBD1 | TRBV6-5 | medium-sized | TGTGCCAGCAGAGGGACAGGTGGAGACAATGAGCAGTTCTTC | CASRGTGGDNEQFF
TRBJ2-1 | . | TRBV20-1 | large | TGCAGTGCAGAAAGACTAGACTCCTACAATGAGCAGTTCTTC | CSAERLDSYNEQFF
TRBJ1-2 | TRBD1 | TRBV27 | medium-sized | TGTGCCAGCAGTTCCGGGACAGGTTCGAAAGGCTACACCTTC | CASSSGTGSKGYTF
TRBJ2-1 | . | TRBV11-2 | few | TGTGCCAGCAGCTTAGGGGTTTCCTACAATGAGCAGTTCTTC | CASSLGVSYNEQFF
TRBJ2-2 | . | TRBV6-1 | medium-sized | TGTGCCAGCAGGGGAGACAGTGACACCGGGGAGCTGTTTTTT | CASRGDSDTGELFF
TRBJ2-2 | TRBD1 | TRBV20-1 | medium-sized | TGCAGTGCTAGAGAGTTGCGGACAGGGGCTGTCGGGGAGCTGTTTTTT | CSARELRTGAVGELFF
TRBJ1-1 | . | TRBV3-1 | medium-sized | TGTGCCAGCAGCCAGGATAACACTGAAGCTTTCTTT | CASSQDNTEAFF
TRBJ2-7 | . | TRBV15 | many | TGTGCCACCAGCAGAGGGGACTTGGGAGAGCAGTACTTC | CATSRGDLGEQYF
TRBJ2-3 | TRBD2 | TRBV6-6 | . | TGTGCCAGCAGTGGGGGACTAGCGGGATTGTATTTT | CASSGGLAGLYF
TRBJ1-4 | . | TRBV5-1 | few | TGCGCCAGCAGCTTCTCTAATGAAAAACTGTTTTTT | CASSFSNEKLFF
TRBJ2-5 | . | TRBV5-1 | medium-sized | TGCGCCAGCAGCTTAATTACAGGGCGACAAGAGACCCAGTACTTC | CASSLITGRQETQYF
TRBJ2-3 | . | TRBV20-1 | . | TGCAGTGCGGACTCGGGCGGGTCTAGCACAGATACGCAGTATTTT | CSADSGGSSTDTQYF
TRBJ2-3 | . | TRBV18 | . | TGTGCCAGCTCACCCGAACAAGATACGCAGTATTTT | CASSPEQDTQYF
TRBJ2-2 | TRBD2 | TRBV9 | many | TGTGCCAGCAGCGGGGGACTAGCGGGAGGGCCCGGGGAGCTGTTTTTT | CASSGGLAGGPGELFF
TRBJ2-1 | . | TRBV6-5 | medium-sized | TGTGCCAGCAGTTACGACCGGGGCATAGGGCAGTTCTTC | CASSYDRGIGQFF